This record looks at one T cell receptor (beta chain) sequence and its context. What it binds is unknown. The source of the sample is a study of T cell responses to AZD1222 COVID-19 vaccine. General observations from the study: Only six AZD1222 recipients tested seropositive at baseline.

CDR1 is MNHEY, CDR2 SVGEGT, per germline. The CDR3 covers 15 residues. V lost 0 bases and J lost 6; bases outside the gene matches: 4. The protocol was immunoSEQ multiplex PCR, while the TCRdb copy is restricted to in-frame clones and leaves out a portion. The sample includes approximately 77,000 clones, approximately 85% seen only once; the top ten take around 3.7%. Second-dose intervals of approximately 4 or approximately 12 weeks were pooled. The source was peripheral blood, collected 28 days after the second AZD1222 dose. The clonotype originates from an adult who received the AZD1222 COVID-19 vaccine. V usage is TRBV6-2 or TRBV6-3 and J usage is TRBJ2-2; 7 nucleotides agree with TRBD2. CDR3 in DNA: TGTGCCAGCAGTTACTCGAATGGGGGGGCCGGGGAGCTGTTTTTT. It specifies CASSYSNGGAGELFF.